These 29 T cell receptor beta chains were all obtained from the same sample, sequenced in a study of blood T cells in healthy people across ages. Together with a sample-barcoded 5' primer, a J-beta primer mix was included in a second PCR lasting about 7 to 12 cycles. Using its own MiXCR run on the 5' RACE reads, TCRdb lists one record per CDR3 protein. The sample lists about 1,600,000 distinct CDR3 sequences; roughly 40% were seen once. Sequenced sample: blood. All receptors derive from a woman younger than 30 in good health.

This clonotype was observed a handful of times. The CDR3 spells CASSPPLRASGNTGELFF. CDR3 in DNA: TGTGCCAGCAGTCCCCCCCTTCGGGCTAGCGGCAACACCGGGGAGCTGTTTTTT. The chain combines TRBV6-1 with TRBJ2-2; TRBD2 agrees at 7 bases. V shed 5 bases, J shed 2 bases, and the junction held 14 bases outside the gene matches. The CDR3 is 18 residues long. From germline, CDR1 is MNHNS and CDR2 SASEGT.

This chain connects TRBV7-9 to TRBJ1-2; no definite D call. V gave up 3 bases and J gave up 4 bases, with 9 bases separating them. The germline V gene encodes CDR1 SEHNR and CDR2 FQNEAQ (reference sequence). The CDR3 has 13 amino acids. The CDR3 DNA reads as TGTGCCAGCAGCTTCCAGGAGGGCTATGGCTACACCTTC. Translation: CASSFQEGYGYTF.

At least ten counts were recorded for this clonotype. Mismatch with germline at one junction end may stem from a read error. The J gene is TRBJ2-1, the V gene TRBV7-2; 10 bases line up with TRBD2. This CDR3 is 14 amino acids long. CDR1 is SGHTA and CDR2 is FQGNSA in the germline V gene. CDR3 in DNA: TGTGCCAGCAGTTTAGTGGGACTAGCGAATGAGCAGTTCTTC. Its translation is CASSLVGLANEQFF.

V gene TRBV6-5 combines with J gene TRBJ1-5, with a tentative D call TRBD1 (5 bases). Trimming shortened V by 6 bases and J by 4 bases, and 16 bases separated the two germline ends. The CDR3 sequence is 15 residues long. CDR1 and CDR2 from the germline V gene are MNHEY and SVGAGI. CDR3 amino acids: CASRSGGGFNQPQHF. CDR3 sequence (DNA): TGTGCCAGCAGATCCGGGGGAGGTTTTAATCAGCCCCAGCATTTT.

This chain connects TRBV18 to TRBJ2-3, with a possible D match to TRBD1 (6 bases). This CDR3 has 17 residues. Germline loops: CDR1 KGHSH, CDR2 LQKENI. Between the trimmed V and J ends, which lost 3 bases and 0 bases, there was a span of 16 bases. CDR3 nucleotides: TGTGCCAGCTCACCCCTCACAGGGTCCGGTAGCACAGATACGCAGTATTTT. Its translation is CASSPLTGSGSTDTQYF.

The chain combines TRBV27 with TRBJ1-1; D is unclear. The CDR3 contains 13 residues. Looked up from germline, CDR1 is MNHEY and CDR2 is SMNVEV (reference sequence). The ends were cut back, 5 bases at V and 3 bases at J, with 10 bases in the middle. CDR3 loop: CASSDDKYTEAFF. The CDR3 DNA follows: TGTGCCAGCAGTGACGACAAGTACACTGAAGCTTTCTTT.

For this clonotype: A junction boundary mismatches the germline segment, possibly from a read error. The rearrangement joins TRBV6-5 to TRBJ1-2, with 11 bases identical to TRBD1. The V gene's germline CDR1 is MNHEY and CDR2 SVGAGI. The CDR3 is 15 amino acids. CDR3 in amino acids: CASSYGQGAVYGYTF. CDR3 DNA sequence: TGTGCTAGCAGTTACGGACAGGGGGCGGTCTATGGCTACACCTTC.

This sequence joins TRBV4-1 and TRBJ2-1; D ambiguous. V was trimmed by 0 bases and J by 0 bases, leaving 9 bases between them. CDR1 and CDR2 from the germline V gene are MGHRA and YSYEKL. The CDR3 contains 16 residues. The CDR3 DNA sequence: TGCGCCAGCAGCCAAGATGCCATTAGCTCCTACAATGAGCAGTTCTTC. It yields the protein CASSQDAISSYNEQFF.

The V gene is TRBV7-2, the J gene TRBJ2-5; D unclear. Deletions cut 4 bases from V and 11 bases from J, with 11 bases between. Germline lookup yields CDR1 SGHTA and CDR2 FQGNSA. The CDR3 runs 11 residues. The CDR3 nucleotides read TGTGCCAGCAGCTCCCTTTTGGGGCAGTACTTC. This gives the protein CASSSLLGQYF.

The chain couples TRBV4-1 to TRBJ2-7; 9 bases are a match to TRBD2. Trimming at V came to 4 bases and at J to 5 bases, leaving 12 bases not matched to a gene. The germline CDR1 and CDR2 sequences are MGHRA and YSYEKL. The CDR3 extends over 16 amino acids. DNA for the CDR3: TGCGCCAGCAGCCCCACGGCAGCGGGAGGAATCGACGAGCAGTACTTC. Translation gives CASSPTAAGGIDEQYF.

As to this clonotype: The junction shows a germline mismatch at one end, possibly a read error. CDR3 region: CASRGTGAHYGTNVLTF. The CDR3 bases are TGTGCCAGCAGAGGGACAGGGGCTCACTATGGGACCAACGTCCTGACTTTC. The chain links TRBV9 to TRBJ2-6, with 10 bases that match TRBD1. The CDR3 is 17 residues long. The germline CDR1 and CDR2 sequences are SGDLS and YYNGEE.

The genes are TRBV7-2 and TRBJ2-1; the match to TRBD2 covers 9 bases. After removal of 6 bases from V and 5 bases from J, the junction contained 5 bases not matched to a gene. Germline V gene data show CDR1 as SGHTA and CDR2 as FQGNSA. This CDR3 region has 14 residues. CDR3 DNA sequence: TGTGCCAGCAGGTTTAGCGGGGGAAACAATGAGCAGTTCTTC. The encoded protein is CASRFSGGNNEQFF.

This chain links TRBV6-5 with TRBJ2-5, with D hard to call. Trimming cost V 7 bases and J 2 bases, with 14 bases left between them. The CDR3 contains 14 residues. In germline, CDR1 is MNHEY, CDR2 SVGAGI. Here the CDR3 reads CASTNVRPQETQYF. The CDR3, as DNA: TGTGCCAGCACCAACGTACGGCCGCAAGAGACCCAGTACTTC.

V usage is TRBV29-1 and J usage is TRBJ1-2, with 8 bases lining up with TRBD1. The CDR3 runs 12 residues. The trim removed 1 base at V and 8 bases at J, leaving 3 bases unmatched. The germline V gene encodes CDR1 SQVTM and CDR2 ANQGSEA. The CDR3: CSVEGTGRGYTF. CDR3 nucleotide sequence: TGCAGCGTTGAAGGGACAGGGCGGGGCTACACCTTC.

This clonotype turned up a few times. The gene calls are TRBV4-2 and TRBJ1-1; D is perhaps TRBD1 (5 bases). The germline V and J ends were trimmed by 0 bases and 4 bases, with 12 bases remaining between them. The CDR3 loop spans 15 amino acids. CDR1 is LGHNA, CDR2 YNFKEQ, per germline. The CDR3 DNA is TGTGCCAGCAGCCAAGATGGTAGGGGTGGCACTGAAGCTTTCTTT. Translated, it gives CASSQDGRGGTEAFF.

This clonotype was observed a handful of times. The chain links TRBV21-1 to TRBJ2-7; the tabulated D call, TRBD1, remains unverified against the DNA. TRBV21-1 is a documented pseudogene. The CDR3 spans 14 residues. The chain's CDR3 is CASSKGGRLYEQYF. CDR3 in DNA: TGTGCCAGCAGCAAAGGGGGCCGGTTGTACGAGCAGTACTTC.

This sequence joins TRBV3-1 and TRBJ2-1, with 9 nucleotides matching TRBD1. TRBJ2-7 explains the end of the DNA better; the J call may be wrong. The CDR3 consists of 16 residues. The V gene's germline CDR1 is LGHDT and CDR2 YNNKEL (reference sequence). CDR3 coding DNA: TGTGCCAGCAGCCCGGGGGGACAGGGAATAAGGAATGAGCAGTACTTC. As protein: CASSPGGQGIRNEQYF.

The chain combines TRBV18 with TRBJ2-3; TRBD2 might be the D (5 bases). The CDR3 loop spans 11 amino acids. The germline V gene encodes CDR1 KGHSH and CDR2 LQKENI. V gave up 2 bases and J gave up 14 bases, with 11 bases separating them. The CDR3 DNA sequence: TGTGCCAGCTCACCAAGCGGTCTCATGTATTTT. It specifies CASSPSGLMYF.

This clonotype was found a few times. The chain has TRBV11-2 and TRBJ2-4; D might be TRBD1 (5 bases). The J call may be wrong; the DNA end is better matched by TRBJ2-7. Germline V lookup: CDR1 SGHAT, CDR2 FQNNGV. This CDR3 has 13 amino acids. The CDR3: CASSSISRVEQYF. The CDR3 DNA reads TGTGCCAGCAGCTCCATCAGCAGGGTCGAGCAGTACTTC.

In its sample, this clonotype was seen many times. At one of its ends the junction is not consistent with the germline gene, which may arise from a read error. The rearrangement links TRBV5-1 to TRBJ2-3; 7 positions agree with TRBD1. In germline, CDR1 is SGHRS, CDR2 YFSETQ. This CDR3 comprises 12 residues. CDR3 bases: TGTGCCAGCAGCTTACAGGGGGATACGCAGTATTTT. It specifies CASSLQGDTQYF. The whole variable domain, filled in from reference TRBV5-1 and TRBJ2-3, reads KAGVTQTPRYLIKTRGQQVTLSCSPISGHRSVSWYQQTPGQGLQFLFEYFSETQRNKGNFPGRFSGRQFSNSRSEMNVSTLELGDSALYLCASSLQGDTQYFGPGTRLTVL.

This chain uses TRBV6-6 with TRBJ1-1; possibly TRBD1 for D (5 bases). CDR1 is MNHNY, CDR2 SVGAGI, per germline (reference sequence). Trimming removed 8 bases at V and 4 bases at J, with 17 bases between. The CDR3 is 14 residues long. CDR3 region: CASAPVQGRTEAFF. The CDR3 DNA reads TGTGCCAGCGCCCCGGTGCAGGGACGCACTGAAGCTTTCTTT.

The rearrangement links TRBV6-1 to TRBJ2-4; 8 positions match TRBD2. The DNA end lines up better with TRBJ2-7; the J call may be wrong. The CDR3 covers 15 residues. Looked up from germline, CDR1 is MNHNS and CDR2 is SASEGT. This chain's CDR3 is CASHHAGGSTYEQYF. The CDR3, as DNA: TGTGCCAGCCACCACGCGGGAGGTTCAACCTACGAGCAGTACTTC.

CDR3 sequence (DNA): TGTGCCAGCAGCCAGGGGACCCGAGATGGCTACACCTTC. Translating it yields CASSQGTRDGYTF. This chain joins TRBV3-1 and TRBJ1-2; D may be TRBD1 (5 bases). CDR1 and CDR2 (germline): LGHDT, YNNKEL (reference sequence). Trimming took off 3 bases at V and 6 bases at J, with 11 bases between the two ends. The CDR3 consists of 13 residues. Full variable domain (missing parts from reference TRBV3-1 and TRBJ1-2): DTAVSQTPKYLVTQMGNDKSIKCEQNLGHDTMYWYKQDSKKFLKIMFSYNNKELIINETVPNRFSPKSPDKAHLNLHINSLELGDSAVYFCASSQGTRDGYTFGSGTRLTVV.

This clonotype has only one observation. This rearrangement joins TRBV11-1 to TRBJ2-7; the match to TRBD2 covers 12 bases. The DNA end is more similar to TRBJ2-5, so the J call may be wrong. CDR1 is SGHAT, CDR2 FQDESV, per germline (reference sequence). The CDR3 has 16 residues. The CDR3 DNA reads as TGTGCCAGCAGTCTCCTAGCGGGAGGGCCTTGGGAGACCCAGTACTTC. Translating gives CASSLLAGGPWETQYF.

This chain uses TRBV30 with TRBJ2-1, with D unresolved. The J call may be in error: the DNA end matches TRBJ2-7 better. The CDR3 runs 13 residues. Germline-derived CDR1 and CDR2 are GTSNPN and SVGIG (reference sequence). CDR3 sequence (DNA): TGTGCCTGGAGTGGGTTATCCTACAATGAGCAGTACTTC. Its translation is CAWSGLSYNEQYF.

The chain joins TRBV20-1 to TRBJ2-1; D remains unclear. V lost 5 bases and J 0 bases, leaving 11 bases between the germline ends. The germline V gene encodes CDR1 DFQATT and CDR2 SNEGSKA (reference sequence). The CDR3 sequence is 14 residues long. The CDR3 protein is CSASDGSSYNEQFF. The CDR3, as DNA: TGCAGTGCTTCGGACGGTAGCTCCTACAATGAGCAGTTCTTC.

V is TRBV20-1 and J is TRBJ1-5, with D possibly being TRBD1 (5 bases). The CDR3 totals 17 residues. Germline V gives CDR1 DFQATT, CDR2 SNEGSKA (reference sequence). Trimming took off 5 bases at V and 1 base at J, with 21 bases between the two ends. CDR3: CSAHRGGSRGSNQPQHF. CDR3 nucleotides: TGCAGTGCTCACCGCGGGGGGTCTCGGGGAAGCAATCAGCCCCAGCATTTT.

In this sample, this clonotype turned up many times. The chain couples TRBV28 to TRBJ2-7, with TRBD2 as a possible D gene (5 bases). The germline V and J ends were trimmed by 2 bases and 4 bases, with 12 bases remaining between them. Germline-derived CDR1 and CDR2 are MDHEN and SYDVKM. This CDR3 comprises 14 residues. The CDR3 region is CASSLARGWYEQYF. DNA for the CDR3: TGTGCCAGCAGTTTAGCCCGGGGATGGTACGAGCAGTACTTC.

The sample holds a few counts of this clonotype. The chain uses TRBV11-1 and TRBJ2-1, with TRBD2 identical over 12 bases. The V segment lost 6 bases and the J segment 6 bases; nucleotides outside the gene matches: 3. The CDR3 totals 14 residues. Germline assignment: CDR1 SGHAT and CDR2 FQDESV (reference sequence). CDR3 residues: CASRLAGGLNEQFF. The CDR3 DNA is TGTGCCAGCAGGCTAGCGGGGGGGCTCAATGAGCAGTTCTTC.